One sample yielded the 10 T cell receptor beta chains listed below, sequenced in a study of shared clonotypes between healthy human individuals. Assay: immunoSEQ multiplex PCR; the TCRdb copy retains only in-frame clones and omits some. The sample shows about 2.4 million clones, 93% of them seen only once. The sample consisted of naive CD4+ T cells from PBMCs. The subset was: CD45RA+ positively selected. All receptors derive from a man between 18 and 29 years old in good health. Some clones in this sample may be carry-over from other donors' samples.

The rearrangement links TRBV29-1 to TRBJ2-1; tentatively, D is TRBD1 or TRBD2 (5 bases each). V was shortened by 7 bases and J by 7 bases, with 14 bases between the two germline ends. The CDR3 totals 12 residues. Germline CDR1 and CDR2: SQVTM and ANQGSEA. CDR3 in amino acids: CSAGDLENEQFF. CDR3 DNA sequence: TGCAGCGCCGGGGACCTCGAAAATGAGCAGTTCTTC.

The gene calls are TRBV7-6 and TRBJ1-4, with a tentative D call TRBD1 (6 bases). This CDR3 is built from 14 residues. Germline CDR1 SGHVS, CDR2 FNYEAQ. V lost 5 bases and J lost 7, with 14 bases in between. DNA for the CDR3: TGTGCCAGCAGCCCAGGGGTGTTCGGTGAAAAACTGTTTTTT. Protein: CASSPGVFGEKLFF.

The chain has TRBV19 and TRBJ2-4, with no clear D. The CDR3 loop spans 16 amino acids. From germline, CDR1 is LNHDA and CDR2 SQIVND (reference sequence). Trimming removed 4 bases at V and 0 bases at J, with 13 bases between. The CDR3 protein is CASSTGYGRAKNIQYF. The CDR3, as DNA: TGTGCCAGTAGTACGGGTTATGGCCGAGCCAAAAACATTCAGTACTTC.

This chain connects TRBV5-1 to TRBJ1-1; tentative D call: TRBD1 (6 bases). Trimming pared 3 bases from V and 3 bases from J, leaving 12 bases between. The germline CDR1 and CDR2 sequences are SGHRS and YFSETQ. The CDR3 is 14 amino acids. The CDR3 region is CASSSQGRDTEAFF. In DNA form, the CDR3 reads TGCGCCAGCAGCTCTCAGGGGCGGGACACTGAAGCTTTCTTT.

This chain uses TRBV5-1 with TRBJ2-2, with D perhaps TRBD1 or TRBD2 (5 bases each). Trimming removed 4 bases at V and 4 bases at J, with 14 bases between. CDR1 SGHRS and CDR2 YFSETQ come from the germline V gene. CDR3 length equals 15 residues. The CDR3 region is CASSGNRGGTGELFF. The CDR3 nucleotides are TGCGCCAGCAGCGGGAACCGGGGCGGCACCGGGGAGCTGTTTTTT. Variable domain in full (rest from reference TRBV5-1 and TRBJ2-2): KAGVTQTPRYLIKTRGQQVTLSCSPISGHRSVSWYQQTPGQGLQFLFEYFSETQRNKGNFPGRFSGRQFSNSRSEMNVSTLELGDSALYLCASSGNRGGTGELFFGEGSRLTVL.

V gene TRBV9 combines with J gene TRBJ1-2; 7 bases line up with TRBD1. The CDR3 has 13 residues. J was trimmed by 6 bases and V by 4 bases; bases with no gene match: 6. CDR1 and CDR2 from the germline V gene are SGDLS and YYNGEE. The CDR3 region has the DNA TGTGCCAGCAGCATTCGGGACAGACATGGCTACACCTTC. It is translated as CASSIRDRHGYTF. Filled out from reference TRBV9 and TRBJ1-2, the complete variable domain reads DSGVTQTPKHLITATGQRVTLRCSPRSGDLSVYWYQQSLDQGLQFLIQYYNGEERAKGNILERFSAQQFPDLHSELNLSSLELGDSALYFCASSIRDRHGYTFGSGTRLTVV.

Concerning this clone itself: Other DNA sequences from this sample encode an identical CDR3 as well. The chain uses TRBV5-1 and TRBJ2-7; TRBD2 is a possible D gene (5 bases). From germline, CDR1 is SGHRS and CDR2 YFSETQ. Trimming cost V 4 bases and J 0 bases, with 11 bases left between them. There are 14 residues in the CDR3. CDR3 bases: TGCGCCAGCAGCAGTAGCGCCCCCTCCTACGAGCAGTACTTC. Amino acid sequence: CASSSSAPSYEQYF. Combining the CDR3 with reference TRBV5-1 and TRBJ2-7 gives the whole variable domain KAGVTQTPRYLIKTRGQQVTLSCSPISGHRSVSWYQQTPGQGLQFLFEYFSETQRNKGNFPGRFSGRQFSNSRSEMNVSTLELGDSALYLCASSSSAPSYEQYFGPGTRLTVT.

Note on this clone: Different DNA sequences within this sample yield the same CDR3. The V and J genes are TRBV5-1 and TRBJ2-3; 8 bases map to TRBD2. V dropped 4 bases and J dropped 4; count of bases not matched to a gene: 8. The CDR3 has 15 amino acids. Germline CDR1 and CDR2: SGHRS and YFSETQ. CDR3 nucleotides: TGCGCCAGCAGCCGAGGACTAGCAGATCCAGATACGCAGTATTTT. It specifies CASSRGLADPDTQYF.

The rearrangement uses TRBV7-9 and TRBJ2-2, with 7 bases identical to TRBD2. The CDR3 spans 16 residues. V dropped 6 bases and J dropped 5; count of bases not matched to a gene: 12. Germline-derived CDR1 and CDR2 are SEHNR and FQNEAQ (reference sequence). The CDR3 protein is CASSLGRGVRTGELFF. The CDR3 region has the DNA TGTGCCAGCAGTTTGGGGAGGGGAGTCCGGACCGGGGAGCTGTTTTTT.

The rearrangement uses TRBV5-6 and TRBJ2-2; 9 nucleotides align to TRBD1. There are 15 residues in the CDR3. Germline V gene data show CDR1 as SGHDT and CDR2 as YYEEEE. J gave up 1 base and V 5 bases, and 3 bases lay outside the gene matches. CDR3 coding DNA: TGTGCCAGCAGTAGGACAGGGGTGAACACCGGGGAGCTGTTTTTT. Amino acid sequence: CASSRTGVNTGELFF.